The clone carrying this T cell receptor (beta chain) was picked up many times. The data originate from a study of T cells in Graves' hyperthyroidism and ophthalmopathy. Researchers took RNA transcripts and amplified the TCR beta CDR3 regions from them. The HTBI primer set drove a first-round RT-PCR of the TCR CDR3. TCRdb independently ran MiXCR on the multiplex PCR reads; one entry per CDR3 protein. The table shows 360,000 or so distinct CDR3 sequences, with about 19% occurring only once. Calling Graves' hyperthyroidism stable meant ophthalmopathy did not progress within 18 months. Fresh 10 ml peripheral blood yielded PBMCs. The sequenced sample was blood. The clonotype comes from a woman aged 18-29 years with Graves' hyperthyroidism.

The CDR3 DNA follows: TGTGCCAGCAGTTCCCCCCCTTTTTCCAGGGCAGGGGGGTTGGAGGGCACTGAAGCTTTCTTT. Amino acid sequence: CASSSPPFSRAGGLEGTEAFF. This chain uses TRBV6-5 with TRBJ1-1; 7 positions agree with TRBD1. V was pared by 4 bases and J by 4 bases, with 27 bases of the junction left unmatched. Germline-derived CDR1 and CDR2 are MNHEY and SVGAGI. CDR3 size: 21 residues.